Listed below are T cell receptor beta chains from one sample, sequenced in a study of blood T cells in healthy people across ages. Via MiXCR, TCRdb re-called the 5' RACE reads, giving one row per CDR3 protein. The repertoire consists of around 970,000 distinct CDR3 sequences, with about 51% occurring once and the leading ten covering roughly 23%. Sample: blood. Receptors were obtained from a woman aged 55-69 years in good health. CDR3s include the opening cysteine and the closing phenylalanine or tryptophan. Each record gives: D gene, J gene, clone size, V gene, CDR3 protein, CDR3 DNA. A D gene is named only where the DNA matches it firmly. Size tells how often a clone was seen (once, few, many) or the class of an expanded clone, and some rows leave it out.

>NA|TRBJ2-1|few|TRBV6-6
CASSYGGKFDEQFF
TGTGCCAGCAGTTACGGCGGGAAGTTCGATGAGCAGTTCTTC
>NA|TRBJ2-7|NA|TRBV7-8
CASSPLADEQYF
TGTGCCAGCAGCCCCCTAGCAGACGAGCAGTACTTC
>TRBD2|TRBJ2-3|NA|TRBV20-1
CSARKAGGRALDTQYF
TGCAGTGCTAGAAAGGCGGGCGGGAGGGCTCTCGATACGCAGTATTTT
>NA|TRBJ2-3|NA|TRBV28
CASNPEGSTATDTQYF
TGTGCCAGCAATCCGGAGGGATCGACGGCCACAGATACGCAGTATTTT
>NA|TRBJ1-5|NA|TRBV10-2
CASSEGAGTQPQHF
TGCGCCAGCAGTGAGGGGGCAGGGACTCAGCCCCAGCATTTT
>NA|TRBJ2-7|NA|TRBV6-6
CASSYPDGSYEQYF
TGTGCCAGCAGTTACCCGGACGGATCCTACGAGCAGTACTTC
>NA|TRBJ2-7|few|TRBV2
CASSDTPAFSYEQYF
TGTGCCAGCAGTGATACTCCAGCTTTTTCCTACGAGCAGTACTTC
>NA|TRBJ2-1|once|TRBV7-9
CASSLDGATPMYSYNEQFF
TGTGCCAGCAGCCTGGACGGGGCGACTCCGATGTACTCCTACAATGAGCAGTTCTTC
>NA|TRBJ2-3|NA|TRBV7-8
CASTPLIASSTDTQYF
TGTGCCAGCACCCCTCTGATAGCGTCTAGCACAGATACGCAGTATTTT
>NA|TRBJ1-2|once|TRBV28
CASKEAVGYGYTF
TGTGCCAGCAAAGAGGCCGTCGGCTATGGCTACACCTTC
>TRBD1|TRBJ1-6|NA|TRBV7-3
CASSLTGANAPLHF
TGTGCCAGCAGCTTGACAGGGGCAAATGCACCCCTCCACTTT
>NA|TRBJ2-7|NA|TRBV2
CASSGIGRGYEQYF
TGTGCCAGCAGTGGCATCGGGAGAGGTTACGAGCAGTACTTC
>TRBD1|TRBJ2-6|NA|TRBV20-1
CSVPQGRGANVLTF
TGCAGTGTCCCACAGGGGAGAGGGGCCAACGTCCTGACTTTC
>NA|TRBJ2-1|NA|TRBV9
CASSVDGTREQFF
TGTGCCAGCAGCGTAGATGGAACTAGGGAACAGTTCTTC
>NA|TRBJ1-5|NA|TRBV20-1
CSARRQQNQPQHF
TGCAGTGCTAGGAGGCAGCAAAATCAGCCCCAGCATTTT
>NA|TRBJ2-1|NA|TRBV20-1
CSATWIRGYNEQFF
TGCAGTGCTACCTGGATTAGGGGCTACAATGAGCAGTTCTTC
>NA|TRBJ2-7|many|TRBV2
CASSISGAYEQYF
TGTGCCAGCAGTATCTCAGGTGCCTACGAGCAGTACTTC
>NA|TRBJ2-7|NA|TRBV29-1
CSAYNQVGQTAYNEQYF
TGCAGCGCGTACAACCAGGTCGGCCAGACCGCATACAATGAGCAGTACTTC
>TRBD1|TRBJ1-2|few|TRBV15
CATSTQGNYGYTF
TGTGCCACCAGCACACAGGGGAACTATGGCTACACCTTC
>TRBD2|TRBJ2-5|NA|TRBV29-1
CSVRTSGLETQYF
TGCAGCGTTCGGACTAGCGGGTTAGAGACCCAGTACTTC
>NA|TRBJ1-6|many|TRBV11-2
CASSLRNSPLHF
TGTGCCAGCAGCTTAAGGAATTCACCCCTCCACTTT
>NA|TRBJ2-2|few|TRBV4-1
CASSLVGGFPGELFF
TGCGCCAGCAGCCTGGTCGGAGGGTTTCCCGGGGAGCTGTTTTTT
>TRBD1|TRBJ1-5|NA|TRBV12-3/TRBV12-4
CASTRQGRRPQHF
TGTGCCAGCACTCGACAGGGACGGCGGCCCCAGCATTTT
>NA|TRBJ2-3|NA|TRBV15
CATSRWGGSTDTQYF
TGTGCCACCAGCAGATGGGGCGGGAGCACAGATACGCAGTATTTT
>NA|TRBJ2-1|NA|TRBV15
CATSREADALQETQFF
TGTGCCACCAGCAGAGAGGCGGATGCGCTTCAAGAGACCCAGTTCTTC
>NA|TRBJ1-1|few|TRBV7-2
CASSSQGPGTEAFF
TGTGCCAGCAGTTCGCAGGGGCCGGGCACTGAAGCTTTCTTT
>NA|TRBJ1-4|NA|TRBV7-9
CASSLAGGFGEKLFF
TGTGCCAGCAGCTTAGCAGGAGGGTTCGGAGAAAAACTGTTTTTT
>NA|TRBJ2-7|few|TRBV5-1
CASSITDETSEQYF
TGCGCCAGCAGCATAACGGACGAGACTAGCGAGCAGTACTTC